The 9 T cell receptor beta chains reported below all come from one sample, sequenced in a study of identical twins. MiXCR, applied by TCRdb to the 5' RACE reads, yields one record per CDR3 protein. The sample records about 450,000 distinct CDR3 sequences, approximately 17% being singletons. Sequencing was carried out using naive T cells sorted from blood. Every receptor here comes from a man in his fifties in good health.

V usage is TRBV6-2 or TRBV6-3 and J usage is TRBJ2-3; D is perhaps TRBD2 (6 bases). The CDR3 has 15 residues. V dropped 6 bases and J dropped 2 bases, with 15 bases sitting between them. From germline, CDR1 is MNHEY and CDR2 SVGEGT. CDR3 sequence: CASRRLARITDTQYF. CDR3 nucleotides: TGTGCCAGCAGACGGCTAGCGAGAATCACAGATACGCAGTATTTT.

This clonotype was detected many times. The chain combines TRBV20-1 with TRBJ1-1; D is unresolved. The CDR3 is made up of 13 amino acids. V gave up 2 bases and J gave up 1 base, with 8 bases separating them. Germline V gene sequence: CDR1 DFQATT, CDR2 SNEGSKA (reference sequence). DNA for the CDR3: TGCAGTGCTAGAAGGCTCGCGAACACTGAAGCTTTCTTT. Translating it yields CSARRLANTEAFF.

This clonotype was counted many times. This chain uses TRBV25-1 with TRBJ2-3; no reliable D call. CDR1 MGHDK and CDR2 SYGVNS come from the germline V gene. The V and J ends lost 5 bases and 0 bases respectively, with 12 bases between them. The CDR3 spans 15 residues. The CDR3 is CASSQSGTSTDTQYF. Here the CDR3 DNA reads TGTGCCAGCAGTCAATCAGGAACTAGCACAGATACGCAGTATTTT.

This clonotype was seen at least ten times. The chain is built from TRBV12-3 or TRBV12-4 and TRBJ1-4; possible D gene TRBD1, 6 bases. Trimming left V 4 bases short and J 8 bases short, with 17 bases between. The CDR3 covers 15 residues. The CDR3 DNA is TGTGCCAGCAGTTCCTCATCAGGGGCGCCCGAAAAACTGTTTTTT. It translates to CASSSSSGAPEKLFF.

In its sample, this clonotype was seen a few times. The chain carries TRBV20-1 and TRBJ2-1; a weak D match, TRBD1 (6 bases). Germline V gene data show CDR1 as DFQATT and CDR2 as SNEGSKA (reference sequence). The CDR3 length is 13 residues. Trimming cost V 0 bases and J 4 bases, with 7 bases left between them. CDR3 region: CSARERGYNEQFF. Written as DNA, the CDR3 is TGCAGTGCTAGAGAGAGGGGGTACAATGAGCAGTTCTTC.

As concerns this clonotype: A much larger clone is a single base away; this may be a read error. Here the CDR3 omits its conserved ending phenylalanine or tryptophan, so a read error is the likely source. V is TRBV6-2 or TRBV6-3 and J is TRBJ2-1, with 7 nucleotides matching TRBD1. Germline lookup yields CDR1 MNHEY and CDR2 SVGEGT. This CDR3 comprises 16 residues. The trim removed 5 bases at V and 7 bases at J, leaving 14 bases unmatched. The CDR3 spells CASSPDRRSLGNEQFS. In nucleotides, the CDR3 is TGTGCCAGCAGTCCGGACAGGCGATCATTGGGGAATGAGCAGTTCTCC.

The rearrangement uses TRBV6-1 and TRBJ2-7; the match to TRBD1 covers 10 bases. Looked up from germline, CDR1 is MNHNS and CDR2 is SASEGT. Trimming took 5 bases from V and 3 from J; bases not matched to a gene: 7. The CDR3 is made up of 15 amino acids. CDR3 region: CASSRTTGGNYEQYF. CDR3 sequence (DNA): TGTGCCAGCAGTAGGACGACAGGGGGCAACTACGAGCAGTACTTC.

This clonotype has only a few counts. The chain uses TRBV20-1 and TRBJ2-1, with D tentatively TRBD2 (7 bases). In germline, CDR1 is DFQATT, CDR2 SNEGSKA (reference sequence). V was trimmed by 2 bases and J by 8 bases, leaving 19 bases between them. The CDR3 runs to 15 residues. The DNA of the CDR3 is TGCAGTGCTAGAAGGGGGAGGGGAAGGTGGGATGAGCAGTTCTTC. Its protein is CSARRGRGRWDEQFF.

There are a few counts of this clonotype. A read error may explain this, as a much larger clone is one base away. This rearrangement joins TRBV20-1 to TRBJ2-4; 8 bases are a match to TRBD1. V lost 6 bases to trimming and J lost 9 bases; unmatched junction nucleotides: 13. The CDR3 runs 14 residues. Germline V CDR1 and CDR2: DFQATT, SNEGSKA (reference sequence). CDR3 protein: CSALGQGGGSIQYF. The CDR3 DNA reads TGCAGTGCCCTAGGACAGGGTGGGGGCAGCATTCAGTACTTC.